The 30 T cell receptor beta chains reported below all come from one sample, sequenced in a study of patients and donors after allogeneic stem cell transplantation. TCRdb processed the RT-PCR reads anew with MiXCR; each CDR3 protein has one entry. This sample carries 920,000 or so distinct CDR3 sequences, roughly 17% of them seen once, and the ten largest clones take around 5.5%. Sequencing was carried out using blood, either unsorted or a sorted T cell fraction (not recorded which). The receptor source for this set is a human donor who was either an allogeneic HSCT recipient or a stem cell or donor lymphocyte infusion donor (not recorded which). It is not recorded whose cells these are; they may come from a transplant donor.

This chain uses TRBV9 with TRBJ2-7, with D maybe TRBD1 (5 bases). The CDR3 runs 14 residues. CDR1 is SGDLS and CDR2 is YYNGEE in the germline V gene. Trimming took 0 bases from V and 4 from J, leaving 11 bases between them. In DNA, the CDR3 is TGTGCCAGCAGCGTAGTGCCAGGGATGTACGAGCAGTACTTC. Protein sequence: CASSVVPGMYEQYF.

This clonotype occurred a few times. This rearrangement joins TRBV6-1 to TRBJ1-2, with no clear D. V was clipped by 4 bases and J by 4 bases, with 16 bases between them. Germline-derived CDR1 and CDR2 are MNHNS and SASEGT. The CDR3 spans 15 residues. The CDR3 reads CASSAPRTVSYGYTF. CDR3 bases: TGTGCCAGCAGTGCCCCGCGCACAGTTAGCTATGGCTACACCTTC.

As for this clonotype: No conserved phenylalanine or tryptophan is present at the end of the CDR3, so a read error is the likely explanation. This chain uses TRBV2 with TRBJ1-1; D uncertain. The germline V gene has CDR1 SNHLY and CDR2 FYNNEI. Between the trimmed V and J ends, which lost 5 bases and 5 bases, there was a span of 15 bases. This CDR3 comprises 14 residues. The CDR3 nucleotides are TGTGCCAGCAGTATAAGGCTCAGTGGGACTGAAGCTTTCTAT. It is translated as CASSIRLSGTEAFY.

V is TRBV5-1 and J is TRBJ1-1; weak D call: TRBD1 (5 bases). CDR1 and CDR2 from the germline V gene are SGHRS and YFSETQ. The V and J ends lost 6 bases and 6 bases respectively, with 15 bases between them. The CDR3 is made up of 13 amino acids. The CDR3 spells CASTSGKRAEAFF. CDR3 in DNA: TGCGCCAGCACTTCAGGGAAGAGGGCTGAAGCTTTCTTT. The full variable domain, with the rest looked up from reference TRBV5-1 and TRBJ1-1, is KAGVTQTPRYLIKTRGQQVTLSCSPISGHRSVSWYQQTPGQGLQFLFEYFSETQRNKGNFPGRFSGRQFSNSRSEMNVSTLELGDSALYLCASTSGKRAEAFFGQGTRLTVV.

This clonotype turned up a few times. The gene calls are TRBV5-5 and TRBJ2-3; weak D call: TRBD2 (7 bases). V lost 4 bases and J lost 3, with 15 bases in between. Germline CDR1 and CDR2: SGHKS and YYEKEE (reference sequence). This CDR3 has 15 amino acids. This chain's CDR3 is CASSNHREGTDTQYF. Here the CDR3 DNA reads TGTGCCAGCAGCAACCACAGGGAGGGAACAGATACGCAGTATTTT.

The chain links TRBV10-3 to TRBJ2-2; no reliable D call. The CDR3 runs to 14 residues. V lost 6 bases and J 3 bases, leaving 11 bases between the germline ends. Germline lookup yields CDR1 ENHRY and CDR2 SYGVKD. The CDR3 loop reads CAIRSARDTGELFF. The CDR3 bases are TGTGCCATCAGGAGCGCGAGAGACACCGGGGAGCTGTTTTTT.

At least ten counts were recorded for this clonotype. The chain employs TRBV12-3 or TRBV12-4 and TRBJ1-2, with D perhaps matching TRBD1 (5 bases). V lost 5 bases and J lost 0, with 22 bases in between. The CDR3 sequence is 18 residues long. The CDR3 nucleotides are TGTGCCAGCAGTGGACCGCGGGACCGAAATGAATCTAACTATGGCTACACCTTC. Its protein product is CASSGPRDRNESNYGYTF.

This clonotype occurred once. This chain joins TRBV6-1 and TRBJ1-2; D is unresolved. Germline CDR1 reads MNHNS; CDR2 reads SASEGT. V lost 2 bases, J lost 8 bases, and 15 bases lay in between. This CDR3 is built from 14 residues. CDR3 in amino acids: CASSESRKGGGYTF. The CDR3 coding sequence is TGTGCCAGCAGTGAATCGCGAAAGGGCGGGGGCTACACCTTC.

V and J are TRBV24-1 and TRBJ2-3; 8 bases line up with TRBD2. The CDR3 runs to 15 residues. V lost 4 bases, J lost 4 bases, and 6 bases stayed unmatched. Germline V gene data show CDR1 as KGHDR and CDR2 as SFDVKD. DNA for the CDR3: TGTGCCACCAGTGACCCGGGACTAGTATCAGATACGCAGTATTTT. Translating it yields CATSDPGLVSDTQYF.

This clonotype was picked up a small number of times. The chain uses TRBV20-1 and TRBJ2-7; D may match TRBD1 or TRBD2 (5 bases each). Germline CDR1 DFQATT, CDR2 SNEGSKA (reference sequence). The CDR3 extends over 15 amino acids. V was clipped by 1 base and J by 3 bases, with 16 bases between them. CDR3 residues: CSARGAPGPNYEQYF. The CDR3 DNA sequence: TGCAGTGCTAGAGGAGCACCGGGACCGAACTACGAGCAGTACTTC.

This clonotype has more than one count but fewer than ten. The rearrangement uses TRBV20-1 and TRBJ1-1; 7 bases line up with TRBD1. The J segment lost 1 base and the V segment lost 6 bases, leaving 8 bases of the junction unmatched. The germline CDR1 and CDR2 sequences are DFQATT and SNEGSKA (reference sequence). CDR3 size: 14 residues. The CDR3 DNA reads TGCAGTGCCCTCCAGACAGGGACGAACACTGAAGCTTTCTTT. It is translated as CSALQTGTNTEAFF.

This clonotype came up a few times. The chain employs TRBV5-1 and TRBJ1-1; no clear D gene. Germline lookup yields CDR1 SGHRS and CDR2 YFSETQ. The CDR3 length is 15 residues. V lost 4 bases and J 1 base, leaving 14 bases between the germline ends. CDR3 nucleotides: TGCGCCAGCAGCCCGGTTGGCAGGAGGAACACTGAAGCTTTCTTT. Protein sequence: CASSPVGRRNTEAFF.

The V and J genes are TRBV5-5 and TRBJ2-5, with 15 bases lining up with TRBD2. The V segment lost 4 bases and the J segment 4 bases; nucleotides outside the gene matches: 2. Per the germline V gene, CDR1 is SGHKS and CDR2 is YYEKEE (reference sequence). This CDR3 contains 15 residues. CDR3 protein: CASSAGLAGGETQYF. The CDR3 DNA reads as TGTGCCAGCAGCGCGGGACTAGCGGGAGGAGAGACCCAGTACTTC.

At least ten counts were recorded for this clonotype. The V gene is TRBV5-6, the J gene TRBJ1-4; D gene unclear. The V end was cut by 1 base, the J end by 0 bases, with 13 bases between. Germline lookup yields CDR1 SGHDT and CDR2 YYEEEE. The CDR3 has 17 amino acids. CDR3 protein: CASSLRRLTATNEKLFF. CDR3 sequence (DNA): TGTGCCAGCAGCTTGAGGAGGTTGACTGCAACTAATGAAAAACTGTTTTTT.

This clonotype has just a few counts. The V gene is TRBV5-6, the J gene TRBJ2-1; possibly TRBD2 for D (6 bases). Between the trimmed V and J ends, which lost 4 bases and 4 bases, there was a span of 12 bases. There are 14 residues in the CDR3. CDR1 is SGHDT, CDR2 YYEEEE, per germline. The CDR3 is CASSRGRFYNEQFF. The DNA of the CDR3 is TGTGCCAGCAGCCGGGGGAGGTTTTACAATGAGCAGTTCTTC. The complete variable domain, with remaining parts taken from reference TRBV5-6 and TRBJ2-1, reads DAGVTQSPTHLIKTRGQQVTLRCSPKSGHDTVSWYQQALGQGPQFIFQYYEEEERQRGNFPDRFSGHQFPNYSSELNVNALLLGDSALYLCASSRGRFYNEQFFGPGTRLTVL.

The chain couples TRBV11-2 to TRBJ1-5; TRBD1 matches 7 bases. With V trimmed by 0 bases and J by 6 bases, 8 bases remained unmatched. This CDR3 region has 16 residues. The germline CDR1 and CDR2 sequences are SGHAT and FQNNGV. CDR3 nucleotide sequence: TGTGCCAGCAGCTTAGATTGGTCGACAGGGAGTCAGCCCCAGCATTTT. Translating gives CASSLDWSTGSQPQHF. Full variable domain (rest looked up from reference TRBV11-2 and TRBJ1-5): EAGVAQSPRYKIIEKRQSVAFWCNPISGHATLYWYQQILGQGPKLLIQFQNNGVVDDSQLPKDRFSAERLKGVDSTLKIQPAKLEDSAVYLCASSLDWSTGSQPQHFGDGTRLSIL.

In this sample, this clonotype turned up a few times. The DNA for the CDR3 is TGTGCCAGCAGTTACGGCAGGAGCACAGATACGCAGTATTTT. Translated: CASSYGRSTDTQYF. The J gene is TRBJ2-3, the V gene TRBV6-5; no definite D call. Trimming left V 2 bases short and J 0 bases short, with 6 bases between. Looked up from germline, CDR1 is MNHEY and CDR2 is SVGAGI. This CDR3 spans 14 amino acids.

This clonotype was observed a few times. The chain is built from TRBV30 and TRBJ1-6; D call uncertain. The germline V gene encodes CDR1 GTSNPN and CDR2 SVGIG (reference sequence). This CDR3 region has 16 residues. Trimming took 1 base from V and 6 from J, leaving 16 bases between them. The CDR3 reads CAWSGAGVTFNSPLHF. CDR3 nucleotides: TGTGCCTGGAGTGGTGCAGGCGTCACATTTAATTCACCCCTCCACTTT.

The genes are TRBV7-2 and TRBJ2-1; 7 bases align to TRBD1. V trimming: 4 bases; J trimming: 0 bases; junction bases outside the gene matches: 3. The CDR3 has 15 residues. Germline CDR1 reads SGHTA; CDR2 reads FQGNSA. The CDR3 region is CASSYRDSSYNEQFF. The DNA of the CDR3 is TGTGCCAGCAGCTACCGGGACAGCTCCTACAATGAGCAGTTCTTC.

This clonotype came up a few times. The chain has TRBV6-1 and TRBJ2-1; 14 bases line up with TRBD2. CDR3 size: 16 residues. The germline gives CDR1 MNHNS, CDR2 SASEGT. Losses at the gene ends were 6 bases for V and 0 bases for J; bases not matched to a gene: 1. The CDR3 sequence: CASRGLAGDSYNEQFF. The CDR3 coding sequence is TGTGCCAGCAGGGGACTAGCGGGGGACTCCTACAATGAGCAGTTCTTC.

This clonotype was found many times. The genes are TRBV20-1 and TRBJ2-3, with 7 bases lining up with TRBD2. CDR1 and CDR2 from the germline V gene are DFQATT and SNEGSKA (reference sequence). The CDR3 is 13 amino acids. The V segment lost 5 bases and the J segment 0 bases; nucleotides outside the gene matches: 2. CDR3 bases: TGCAGTGCTCGGGGGGTTAGCACAGATACGCAGTATTTT. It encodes CSARGVSTDTQYF.

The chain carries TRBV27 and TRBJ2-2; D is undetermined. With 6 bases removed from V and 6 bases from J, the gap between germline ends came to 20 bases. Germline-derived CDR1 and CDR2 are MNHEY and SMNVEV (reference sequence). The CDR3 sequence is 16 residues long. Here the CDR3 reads CASRIDGSSHAGELFF. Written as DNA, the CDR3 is TGTGCCAGCAGGATTGACGGAAGCTCTCATGCCGGGGAGCTGTTTTTT.

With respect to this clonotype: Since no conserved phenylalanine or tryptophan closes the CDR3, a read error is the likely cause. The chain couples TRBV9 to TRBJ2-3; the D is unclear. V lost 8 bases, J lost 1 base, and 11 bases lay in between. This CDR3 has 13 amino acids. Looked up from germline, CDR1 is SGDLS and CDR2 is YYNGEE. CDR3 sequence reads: CASRHQGTDTQYL. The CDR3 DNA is TGTGCCAGTCGACACCAAGGCACAGATACGCAGTATCTT.

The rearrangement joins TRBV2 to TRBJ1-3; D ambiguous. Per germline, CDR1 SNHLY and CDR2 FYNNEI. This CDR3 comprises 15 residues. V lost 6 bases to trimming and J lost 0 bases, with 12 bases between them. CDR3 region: CASSPEGGSGNTIYF. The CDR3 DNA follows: TGTGCCAGCAGCCCGGAAGGTGGCTCTGGAAACACCATATATTTT.

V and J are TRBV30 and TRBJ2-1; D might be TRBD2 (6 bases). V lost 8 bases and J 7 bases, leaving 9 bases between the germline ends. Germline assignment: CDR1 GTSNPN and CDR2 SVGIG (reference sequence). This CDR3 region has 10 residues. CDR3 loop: CAGGTNEQFF. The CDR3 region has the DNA TGTGCCGGCGGGACTAATGAGCAGTTCTTC. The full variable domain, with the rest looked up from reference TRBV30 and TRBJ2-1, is SQTIHQWPATLVQPVGSPLSLECTVEGTSNPNLYWYRQAAGRGLQLLFYSVGIGQISSEVPQNLSASRPQDRQFILSSKKLLLSDSGFYLCAGGTNEQFFGPGTRLTVL.

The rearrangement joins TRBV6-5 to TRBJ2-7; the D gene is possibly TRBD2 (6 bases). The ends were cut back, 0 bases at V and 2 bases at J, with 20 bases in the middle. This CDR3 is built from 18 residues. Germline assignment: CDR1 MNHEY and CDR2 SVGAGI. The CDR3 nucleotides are TGTGCCAGCAGTTACTCGATGGGAGGCGGAACCTTAACCTACGAGCAGTACTTC. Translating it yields CASSYSMGGGTLTYEQYF.

CDR3 residues: CASSYSTEAFF. In DNA, the CDR3 is TGTGCCAGCAGTTATTCCACTGAAGCTTTCTTT. The rearrangement uses TRBV6-6 and TRBJ1-1, with D hard to call. Trimming pared 3 bases from V and 4 bases from J, leaving 3 bases between. The CDR3 consists of 11 residues. Germline V lookup: CDR1 MNHNY, CDR2 SVGAGI (reference sequence).

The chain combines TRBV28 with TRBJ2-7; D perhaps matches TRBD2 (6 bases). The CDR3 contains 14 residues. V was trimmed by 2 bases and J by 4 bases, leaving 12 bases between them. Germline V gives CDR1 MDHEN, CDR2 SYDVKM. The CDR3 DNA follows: TGTGCCAGCAGTTTAGATCGGGGGTGGTACGAGCAGTACTTC. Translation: CASSLDRGWYEQYF.

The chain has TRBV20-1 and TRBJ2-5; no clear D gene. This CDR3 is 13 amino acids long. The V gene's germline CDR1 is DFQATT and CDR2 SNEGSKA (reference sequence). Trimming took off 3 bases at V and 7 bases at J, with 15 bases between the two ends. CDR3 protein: CSASARSVGTQYF. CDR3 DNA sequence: TGCAGTGCTAGCGCCCGGTCCGTGGGGACCCAGTACTTC.

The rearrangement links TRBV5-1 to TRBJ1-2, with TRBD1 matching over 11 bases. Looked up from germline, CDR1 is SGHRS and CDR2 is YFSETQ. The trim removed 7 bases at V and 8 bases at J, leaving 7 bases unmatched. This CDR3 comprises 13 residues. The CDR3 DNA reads TGCGCCAGCGCCGGACAGGGGGCTGGAGGCTACACCTTC. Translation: CASAGQGAGGYTF.